This passage covers 27 T cell receptor beta chains from one sample sequenced in a study of control samples from healthy donors and cancer patients. The data were produced by immunoSEQ multiplex PCR, yet TCRdb's version contains in-frame clones alone and is incomplete. The data contain approximately 100,000 clones, around 88% of them singletons. The sample consisted of blood. The source of these receptors is a man between 25 and 39 years old in good health.

The chain combines TRBV6-4 with TRBJ1-5; TRBD1 matches at 8 bases. The CDR3 contains 18 residues. Germline lookup yields CDR1 MRHNA and CDR2 SNTAGT. Losses at the gene ends were 8 bases for V and 0 bases for J; bases not matched to a gene: 15. CDR3 DNA sequence: TGTGCCAGCCGGAGATATCAGGGGGCCGCCAATAGCAATCAGCCCCAGCATTTT. It translates to CASRRYQGAANSNQPQHF.

The J gene is TRBJ2-5, the V gene TRBV12-3 or TRBV12-4, with D unresolved. This CDR3 has 13 amino acids. The V and J ends lost 6 bases and 2 bases respectively, with 10 bases between them. CDR3 in DNA: TGTGCCAGCAGGAGGCAGCAACAAGAGACCCAGTACTTC. Residues: CASRRQQQETQYF.

The chain couples TRBV29-1 to TRBJ2-1; 13 bases line up with TRBD2. J was trimmed by 5 bases and V by 4 bases; bases with no gene match: 5. The CDR3 has 15 residues. CDR1 and CDR2 (germline): SQVTM, ANQGSEA. This chain's CDR3 is CSVGQGLAGDNEQFF. The CDR3 region has the DNA TGCAGCGTTGGGCAAGGACTAGCGGGAGACAATGAGCAGTTCTTC.

This chain's CDR3 is CASSDESYEQYF. CDR3 in DNA: TGCGCCAGCAGTGATGAGTCCTACGAGCAGTACTTC. This chain uses TRBV10-2 with TRBJ2-7; no clear D. Germline CDR1 reads WSHSY; CDR2 reads SAAADI. Trimming pared 3 bases from V and 1 base from J, leaving 4 bases between. This CDR3 contains 12 residues.

The chain has TRBV7-8 and TRBJ2-2; 8 positions agree with TRBD2. Germline CDR1 reads SGHVS; CDR2 reads FQNEAQ. The CDR3 loop spans 16 amino acids. With V trimmed by 2 bases and J by 6 bases, 8 bases remained unmatched. CDR3 sequence (DNA): TGTGCCAGCAGCTTATTTGTCGGGAGGGCCGCCGGGGAGCTGTTTTTT. Translating it yields CASSLFVGRAAGELFF.

The chain combines TRBV23-1 with TRBJ2-3; D might be TRBD2 (5 bases). TRBV23-1 is an ORF; its function is uncertain. This CDR3 comprises 17 residues. V lost 6 bases to trimming and J lost 2 bases, with 21 bases between them. The CDR3 here is CASSLAGGAALTDTQYF. CDR3 DNA: TGCGCCAGCAGCCTGGCCGGCGGAGCGGCCCTCACAGATACGCAGTATTTT.

The rearrangement uses TRBV30 and TRBJ1-6; weak D call: TRBD1 (6 bases). Trimming removed 4 bases from V and 8 bases from J, with 15 bases in between. CDR1 is GTSNPN, CDR2 SVGIG, per germline (reference sequence). The CDR3 is made up of 14 amino acids. The CDR3 loop reads CAWTWTASHSPLHF. The CDR3 DNA is TGTGCCTGGACGTGGACAGCCAGTCATTCACCCCTCCACTTT.

The gene calls are TRBV6-6 and TRBJ2-2; 9 bases line up with TRBD1. The CDR3 length is 15 residues. CDR1 and CDR2 (germline): MNHNY, SVGAGI (reference sequence). Losses at the gene ends were 9 bases for V and 4 bases for J; bases not matched to a gene: 9. The CDR3 DNA follows: TGTGCCAGGGCCTCGGACAGGGGATCCACCGGGGAGCTGTTTTTT. Protein product: CARASDRGSTGELFF.

The chain is built from TRBV30 and TRBJ1-1; a possible D gene is TRBD1 (5 bases). Germline loops: CDR1 GTSNPN, CDR2 SVGIG (reference sequence). Trimming removed 5 bases at V and 0 bases at J, with 10 bases between. This CDR3 has 13 residues. The CDR3 nucleotides are TGTGCCTGGGGTCGACAGTTGAACACTGAAGCTTTCTTT. It codes for CAWGRQLNTEAFF.

The chain combines TRBV5-1 with TRBJ1-1; D is unresolved. CDR1 SGHRS and CDR2 YFSETQ come from the germline V gene. There are 13 residues in the CDR3. V was trimmed by 5 bases and J by 1 base, leaving 9 bases between them. In DNA form, the CDR3 reads TGCGCCAGCAGGGGAAGTACGAACACTGAAGCTTTCTTT. This sequence encodes CASRGSTNTEAFF. Full variable domain (rest looked up from reference TRBV5-1 and TRBJ1-1): KAGVTQTPRYLIKTRGQQVTLSCSPISGHRSVSWYQQTPGQGLQFLFEYFSETQRNKGNFPGRFSGRQFSNSRSEMNVSTLELGDSALYLCASRGSTNTEAFFGQGTRLTVV.

This clone showed up just once. The chain is built from TRBV27 and TRBJ2-3; 11 bases agree with TRBD2. The CDR3 is 16 amino acids. Germline lookup yields CDR1 MNHEY and CDR2 SMNVEV (reference sequence). Losses at the gene ends were 5 bases for V and 0 bases for J; bases not matched to a gene: 4. CDR3 sequence (DNA): TGTGCCAGCAGTGCACCTAGCGGGGGGAGCACAGATACGCAGTATTTT. Amino acid sequence: CASSAPSGGSTDTQYF.

The chain joins TRBV18 to TRBJ2-7; D may match TRBD1 or TRBD2 (5 bases each). V was shortened by 6 bases and J by 3 bases, with 15 bases between the two germline ends. The CDR3 has 14 residues. Germline-derived CDR1 and CDR2 are KGHSH and LQKENI. The DNA of the CDR3 is TGTGCCAGCTCCCCGGGACGTACCTACTACGAGCAGTACTTC. Translated: CASSPGRTYYEQYF.

This chain connects TRBV7-8 to TRBJ1-4, with D perhaps TRBD1 (6 bases). V gave up 5 bases and J gave up 0 bases, with 22 bases separating them. Germline lookup yields CDR1 SGHVS and CDR2 FQNEAQ. The CDR3 extends over 19 amino acids. CDR3 loop: CASSPEVPGHTATNEKLFF. DNA of the CDR3: TGTGCCAGCAGCCCCGAAGTCCCGGGACACACAGCAACTAATGAAAAACTGTTTTTT.

The rearrangement joins TRBV27 to TRBJ2-1; a possible D gene is TRBD2 (6 bases). Germline loops: CDR1 MNHEY, CDR2 SMNVEV (reference sequence). Deletions cut 4 bases from V and 5 bases from J, with 15 bases between. The CDR3 is made up of 15 amino acids. The CDR3 reads CASSSLLALDNEQFF. CDR3 coding DNA: TGTGCCAGCAGTTCCCTACTAGCCCTGGACAATGAGCAGTTCTTC.

V usage is TRBV28 and J usage is TRBJ1-1; D uncertain. Trimming pared 5 bases from V and 0 bases from J, leaving 10 bases between. Germline V lookup: CDR1 MDHEN, CDR2 SYDVKM. This CDR3 is 14 amino acids long. The CDR3 spells CASSLLYMNTEAFF. The CDR3 region has the DNA TGTGCCAGCAGTCTCCTTTATATGAACACTGAAGCTTTCTTT.

The rearrangement links TRBV10-3 to TRBJ2-7, with D possibly TRBD1 on 8 matching bases. Trimming cost V 6 bases and J 1 base, with 13 bases left between them. CDR1 is ENHRY and CDR2 is SYGVKD in the germline V gene. There are 14 residues in the CDR3. The CDR3 nucleotides read TGTGCCATCAGACAGGGGGAGGGTTCCTACGAGCAGTACTTC. Amino acids: CAIRQGEGSYEQYF.

The gene calls are TRBV15 and TRBJ2-7, with 8 bases aligning to TRBD2. Per the germline V gene, CDR1 is LNHNV and CDR2 is YYDKDF (reference sequence). This CDR3 region has 15 residues. The J segment lost 1 base and the V segment lost 5 bases, leaving 7 bases of the junction unmatched. CDR3 in DNA: TGTGCCACCAGCCCCGGAGTAGCGGGATCCTACGAGCAGTACTTC. Its translation is CATSPGVAGSYEQYF.

This clone is a singleton in its sample. This rearrangement joins TRBV5-1 to TRBJ1-2, with 7 bases lining up with TRBD1. Germline assignment: CDR1 SGHRS and CDR2 YFSETQ. CDR3 length: 17 amino acids. With 1 base clipped from V and 6 bases from J, the junction kept 15 bases outside the gene matches. The DNA for the CDR3 is TGCGCCAGCAGCTTGACCGCTGGGACAGCAATTTTAAATGGCTACACCTTC. This gives the protein CASSLTAGTAILNGYTF.

J is TRBJ1-1 and V is TRBV27; D gene uncertain. Trimming removed 6 bases from V and 0 bases from J, with 8 bases in between. Germline V gene lookup returns CDR1 MNHEY and CDR2 SMNVEV (reference sequence). The CDR3 length is 13 residues. This CDR3 is CASRTNMNTEAFF. DNA for the CDR3: TGTGCCAGCAGGACTAACATGAACACTGAAGCTTTCTTT.

This chain connects TRBV7-8 to TRBJ2-3, with 9 bases that match TRBD2. The CDR3 extends over 16 amino acids. Germline V CDR1 and CDR2: SGHVS, FQNEAQ. V was clipped by 6 bases and J by 0 bases; unmatched bases: 7. CDR3 in DNA: TGTGCCAGCAGTATCAATAGCGGGGGAAGCACAGATACGCAGTATTTT. Translating gives CASSINSGGSTDTQYF.

V gene TRBV30 combines with J gene TRBJ1-4, with D unresolved. The V gene's germline CDR1 is GTSNPN and CDR2 SVGIG (reference sequence). There are 13 residues in the CDR3. Trimming removed 2 bases from V and 4 bases from J, with 8 bases in between. CDR3 residues: CAWSIHGNEKLFF. The CDR3, as DNA: TGTGCCTGGAGTATCCACGGTAATGAAAAACTGTTTTTT.

The gene calls are TRBV11-2 and TRBJ2-7; tentative D call: TRBD2 (6 bases). V dropped 5 bases and J dropped 3 bases, with 11 bases sitting between them. This CDR3 region has 13 residues. Germline lookup yields CDR1 SGHAT and CDR2 FQNNGV. The CDR3 DNA follows: TGTGCCAGCAGCATAACTAGCTTCTACGAGCAGTACTTC. Its translation is CASSITSFYEQYF.

This sequence joins TRBV4-1 and TRBJ2-7; TRBD1 matches 7 bases. Per germline, CDR1 MGHRA and CDR2 YSYEKL. The V and J ends lost 2 bases and 4 bases, in that order; junction bases with no gene match: 8. CDR3 length equals 15 residues. CDR3 sequence: CASSQWTGMRYEQYF. The DNA of the CDR3 is TGCGCCAGCAGCCAATGGACAGGAATGAGGTACGAGCAGTACTTC.

J is TRBJ2-7 and V is TRBV4-1; D is possibly TRBD2 (6 bases). V was pared by 0 bases and J by 3 bases, with 9 bases between. This CDR3 has 14 residues. The V gene's germline CDR1 is MGHRA and CDR2 YSYEKL. CDR3 amino acids: CASSQDSGSYEQYF. As DNA, the CDR3 is TGCGCCAGCAGCCAAGATTCCGGGAGCTACGAGCAGTACTTC.

This chain joins TRBV30 and TRBJ2-6; D is undetermined. Germline lookup yields CDR1 GTSNPN and CDR2 SVGIG (reference sequence). V lost 4 bases, J lost 1 base, and 8 bases lay in between. The CDR3 runs to 14 residues. The CDR3: CAWNPVSGANVLTF. For the CDR3, the DNA is TGTGCCTGGAACCCGGTGTCTGGGGCCAACGTCCTGACTTTC.

The J gene is TRBJ2-7, the V gene TRBV19, with D unclear. This CDR3 contains 14 residues. The V and J ends lost 4 bases and 3 bases respectively, with 13 bases between them. Germline CDR1 reads LNHDA; CDR2 reads SQIVND (reference sequence). Here the CDR3 reads CASSKGSDVYEQYF. In DNA form, the CDR3 reads TGTGCCAGTAGTAAGGGCTCGGATGTCTACGAGCAGTACTTC.

The chain has TRBV5-1 and TRBJ2-1; 13 positions match TRBD2. The germline V gene encodes CDR1 SGHRS and CDR2 YFSETQ. This CDR3 comprises 17 residues. The ends lost 4 bases at V and 2 bases at J; junction bases unmatched: 6. CDR3 in DNA: TGCGCCAGCAGCGCCGAAGGACTAGCGGGAGCCTACAATGAGCAGTTCTTC. Amino acid sequence: CASSAEGLAGAYNEQFF.